One sample yielded the 3 T cell receptor beta chains listed below, sequenced in a study of T cell repertoires in cytomegalovirus infection. These receptors' targets are unknown. TCRdb independently ran MiXCR on the reads; one entry per CDR3 protein. There are 550,000 to 850,000 distinct CDR3 sequences in the sample; 33% occur only once, and around a sixth lies in the top ten. Here the sequenced sample was cultured PBMCs, taken from culture after CMV antigen stimulation. These receptor sequences come from a human donor in good health (CMV status not recorded). Some clones in this sample may be carry-over from other donors' samples.

V and J are TRBV4-1 and TRBJ1-3; D gene ambiguous. V dropped 1 base and J dropped 0 bases, with 10 bases sitting between them. Germline assignment: CDR1 MGHRA and CDR2 YSYEKL. The CDR3 is made up of 16 amino acids. The CDR3 reads CASSQVRWSSGNTIYF. The CDR3 DNA reads TGCGCCAGCAGCCAAGTCCGGTGGAGCTCTGGAAACACCATATATTTT.

This clonotype was found a few times. The chain couples TRBV11-2 to TRBJ1-2, with D perhaps matching TRBD1 (5 bases). The V end was cut by 1 base, the J end by 8 bases, with 17 bases between. The CDR3 consists of 15 residues. The V gene's germline CDR1 is SGHAT and CDR2 FQNNGV. CDR3 residues: CASSLALVRDRGYTF. Written as DNA, the CDR3 is TGTGCCAGCAGCTTAGCCCTGGTTAGGGACCGCGGCTACACCTTC.

This clonotype was found many times. The chain carries TRBV7-2 and TRBJ1-1; D unclear. The CDR3 contains 12 residues. Trimming removed 5 bases at V and 10 bases at J, with 14 bases between. The germline CDR1 and CDR2 sequences are SGHTA and FQGNSA. CDR3 residues: CASSPIQEVAFF. The CDR3 region has the DNA TGTGCCAGCAGCCCAATCCAGGAAGTAGCTTTCTTT.